A selection of T cell receptor beta chains follows, all from one sample in a study of regulatory T cells in long-lasting Graves disease. TCRdb called the multiplex PCR reads again in MiXCR, with one record for every CDR3 protein. The data contain over 350,000 distinct CDR3 sequences, less than 25% of them singletons. This material consisted of peripheral blood mononuclear cells (PBMCs), taken when the disease was refractory, from a patient treated with antithyroid drugs. The receptors derive from a female donor with Graves disease. The CDR3 runs from the conserved cysteine through the conserved F or W. A D gene is named only where the DNA matches it firmly. Not every row has a clone size; where given, it reads once, few, many or a size class.

v_call,d_call,j_call,cdr3_length,clone_size,cdr3_aa,cdr3_nt
TRBV2,.,TRBJ1-2,12,many,CASSENGNGYTF,TGTGCCAGCAGTGAAAATGGAAATGGCTACACCTTC
TRBV3-1,TRBD2,TRBJ2-1,16,few,CASSQVSAGGDNEQFF,TGTGCCAGCAGCCAAGTATCAGCGGGAGGCGATAATGAGCAGTTCTTC
TRBV7-2,.,TRBJ2-7,15,.,CASSSPQGISYEQYF,TGTGCCAGCAGCTCCCCCCAGGGGATCTCCTACGAGCAGTACTTC
TRBV15,TRBD1,TRBJ1-6,14,few,CATSRDRDVSPLHF,TGTGCCACCAGCAGGGACAGGGATGTTTCACCCCTCCACTTT
TRBV28,.,TRBJ2-5,14,many,CASSLFSVEETQYF,TGTGCCAGCAGTTTATTTTCAGTTGAGGAGACCCAGTACTTC
TRBV6-5,.,TRBJ1-1,13,many,CASSSALAPEAFF,TGTGCCAGCAGTTCAGCCTTGGCCCCTGAAGCTTTCTTT
TRBV7-2,.,TRBJ2-7,13,many,CASRQTGFYEQYF,TGTGCCAGTCGACAGACAGGCTTCTACGAGCAGTACTTC
TRBV20-1,TRBD1,TRBJ1-5,16,few,CSARMDRGRRDQPQHF,TGCAGTGCTAGAATGGACAGGGGGCGCAGGGATCAGCCCCAGCATTTT
TRBV6-1,.,TRBJ1-5,13,.,CASSSPGEQPKHF,TGTGCCAGCAGTAGCCCGGGGGAACAGCCCAAGCATTTT
TRBV30,.,TRBJ2-2,16,.,CAWSVLGLSNTGELFF,TGTGCCTGGAGTGTACTTGGTCTATCCAACACCGGGGAGCTGTTTTTT
TRBV12-3/TRBV12-4,TRBD1,TRBJ1-2,13,many,CASSLQGLYGYTF,TGTGCCAGCAGCCTACAGGGGTTGTATGGCTACACCTTC
TRBV6-1,.,TRBJ2-7,16,few,CASSEAPGRSSYEQYF,TGTGCCAGCAGTGAAGCGCCGGGACGGAGCTCCTACGAGCAGTACTTC
TRBV28,.,TRBJ2-7,13,many,CATRGAGSYEQYF,TGTGCCACCCGTGGCGCCGGCTCCTACGAGCAGTACTTC
TRBV10-2,.,TRBJ2-7,15,many,CASSETGGRMYEQYF,TGCGCCAGCAGTGAGACTGGGGGTAGGATGTACGAGCAGTACTTC
TRBV19,.,TRBJ1-1,14,.,CASSIPTGGTEAFF,TGTGCCAGTAGTATCCCCACGGGGGGCACTGAAGCTTTCTTT
TRBV20-1,.,TRBJ2-7,14,.,CSATPGPLIDEQYF,TGCAGTGCTACACCGGGACCCCTAATAGACGAGCAGTACTTC
TRBV2,TRBD1,TRBJ2-7,15,many,CASSEGYQGAYEQYF,TGTGCCAGCAGTGAAGGGTACCAGGGGGCCTACGAGCAGTACTTC
TRBV5-4,.,TRBJ2-2,14,.,CASRPGPDTGEPFF,TGTGCCAGCAGACCCGGACCCGACACCGGGGAGCCGTTTTTT
TRBV7-2,TRBD2,TRBJ2-7,16,.,CASSPGTSGRGYEQYF,TGTGCCAGCAGCCCTGGGACTAGCGGGAGAGGCTACGAGCAGTACTTC
TRBV28,TRBD1,TRBJ2-6,18,.,CASSLSGTGGSGANVLTF,TGTGCCAGCAGTTTATCCGGGACAGGCGGTTCTGGGGCCAACGTCCTGACTTTC
TRBV12-3/TRBV12-4,.,TRBJ2-5,15,.,CASSVIGVGAETQYF,TGTGCCAGCAGTGTAATAGGGGTCGGTGCGGAGACCCAGTACTTC
TRBV29-1,.,TRBJ1-1,13,many,CSVAGRMNTEAFF,TGCAGCGTTGCGGGTCGGATGAACACTGAAGCTTTCTTT
TRBV20-1,.,TRBJ1-1,12,few,CSARGTNTEAFF,TGCAGTGCTAGAGGGACTAACACTGAAGCTTTCTTT
TRBV29-1,.,TRBJ2-2,12,few,CSVHDGSGELFF,TGCAGCGTGCACGACGGGTCCGGGGAGCTGTTTTTT
TRBV4-3,.,TRBJ1-3,16,.,CASSQDRARSGNTIYF,TGCGCCAGCAGCCAAGACAGGGCCCGCTCTGGAAACACCATATATTTT
TRBV7-9,.,TRBJ1-1,16,few,CASSSGFTQMNTEAFF,TGTGCCAGCAGCTCGGGTTTTACCCAGATGAACACTGAAGCTTTCTTT
TRBV18,.,TRBJ2-7,14,few,CASSPYRGAVEQYF,TGTGCCAGCTCACCGTATAGGGGAGCCGTCGAGCAGTACTTC
TRBV7-2,.,TRBJ2-5,18,many,CASSAGRAGGGAWETQYF,TGTGCCAGCAGCGCCGGGAGGGCAGGGGGCGGGGCTTGGGAGACCCAGTACTTC
TRBV12-3/TRBV12-4,TRBD2,TRBJ2-2,17,.,CASSLAGLAGGEGELFF,TGTGCCAGCAGTTTAGCGGGACTAGCGGGAGGGGAGGGGGAGCTGTTTTTT
TRBV7-2,TRBD2,TRBJ2-7,14,.,CASSLELAGDEQYF,TGTGCCAGCAGCTTAGAGCTGGCGGGGGACGAGCAGTACTTC
TRBV19,TRBD2,TRBJ2-5,15,once,CASSATGGVGETQYF,TGTGCCAGTAGTGCAACGGGGGGGGTCGGTGAGACCCAGTACTTC
TRBV2,.,TRBJ1-2,14,many,CASSADSGNYGYTF,TGTGCCAGCAGTGCGGACAGCGGCAACTATGGCTACACCTTC